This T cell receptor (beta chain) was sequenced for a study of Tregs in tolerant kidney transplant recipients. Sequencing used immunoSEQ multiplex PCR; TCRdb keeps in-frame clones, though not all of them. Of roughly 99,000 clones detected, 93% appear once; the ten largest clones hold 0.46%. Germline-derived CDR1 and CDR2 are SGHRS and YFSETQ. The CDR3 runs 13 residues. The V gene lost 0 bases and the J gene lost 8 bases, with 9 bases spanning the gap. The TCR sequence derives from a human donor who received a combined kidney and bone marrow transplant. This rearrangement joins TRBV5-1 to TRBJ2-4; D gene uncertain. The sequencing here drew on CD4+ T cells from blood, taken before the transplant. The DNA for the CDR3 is TGCGCCAGCAGCTTGGTTCTCGAGGACATTCAGTACTTC. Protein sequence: CASSLVLEDIQYF.